This T cell receptor (beta chain) was sequenced during a study of T cells after yellow fever vaccination. Findings and limits, study-wide: Contaminants from the bulk population, in the form of abundant clonotypes, could be found in FACS-sorted repertoires.

The CDR3 contains 15 residues. Trimming cost V 5 bases and J 4 bases, with 18 bases left between them. The germline V gene encodes CDR1 SGHRS and CDR2 YFSETQ. Turning to this clonotype: Antigen unknown.

TCRdb redid the calling of the 5' RACE reads with MiXCR, one entry per CDR3 protein. The table lists 150,000 to 200,000 distinct CDR3 sequences, over 7% of them singletons, with about a third in the top ten. This clonotype was obtained from a man between 18 and 35 years old who received the YFV17D yellow fever vaccine. This material consisted of CD8+ T cells sorted from PBMCs, taken 45 days after the yellow fever booster vaccination. This chain joins TRBV5-1 and TRBJ1-1; D is unclear. CDR3 protein: CASRNEQSPGTEAFF. The CDR3 nucleotides are TGCGCCAGCAGAAATGAACAGAGCCCGGGCACTGAAGCTTTCTTT.